Below, one T cell receptor (beta chain) is given with its context. The data originate from a study of blood T cells in healthy people across ages. In germline, CDR1 is DFQATT, CDR2 SNEGSKA (reference sequence). The V and J ends lost 5 bases and 3 bases respectively, with 16 bases between them. CDR3 length: 15 residues. Next came a second PCR, run for 7 to 11 cycles, which used a sample-barcoded 5' primer along with a J-beta primer mix. TCRdb re-called the 5' RACE reads with MiXCR, one entry per CDR3 protein. This table holds 800,000 to 950,000 distinct CDR3 sequences, just under 30% found once. The same data also contributed to another study, on T cells of mothers and their children.

The specimen was blood. This receptor was obtained from a woman aged 40 to 50 in good health. J is TRBJ1-4 and V is TRBV20-1, with D possibly TRBD1 on 5 matching bases. The CDR3 here is CSAAKGPAANEKLFF. CDR3 nucleotide sequence: TGCAGTGCTGCGAAGGGACCGGCGGCTAATGAAAAACTGTTTTTT.